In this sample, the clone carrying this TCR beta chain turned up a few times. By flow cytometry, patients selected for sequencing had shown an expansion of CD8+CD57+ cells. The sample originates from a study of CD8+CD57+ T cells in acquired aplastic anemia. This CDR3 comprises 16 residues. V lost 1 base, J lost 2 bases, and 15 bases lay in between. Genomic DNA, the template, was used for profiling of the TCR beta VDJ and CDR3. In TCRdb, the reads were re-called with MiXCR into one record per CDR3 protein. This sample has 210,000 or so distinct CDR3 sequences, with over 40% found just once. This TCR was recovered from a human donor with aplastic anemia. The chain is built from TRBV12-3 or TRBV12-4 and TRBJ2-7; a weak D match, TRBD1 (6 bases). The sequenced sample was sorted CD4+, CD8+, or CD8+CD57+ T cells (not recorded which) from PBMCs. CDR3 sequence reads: CASSLVQGYKAYEQYF. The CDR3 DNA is TGTGCCAGCAGTTTAGTACAGGGCTATAAGGCCTACGAGCAGTACTTC.